This T cell receptor (beta chain) appears in the sequencing data of a study of CD8+CD57+ T cells in acquired aplastic anemia. Overall study context: Mean yield of DNA from sorted CD4+ and CD8+ cells was roughly 3.2 ug. Whole-study results and caveats: Roughly 27 shared CD8+ CDR3s appeared highly expressed within patients' immunodominant clones.

Both TCR beta VDJ combination and CDR3 sequence profiling were carried out. Genomic DNA was the template for this profiling. TCRdb re-analysed the reads in MiXCR, keeping a single row per CDR3 protein. The sample records about 220,000 distinct CDR3 sequences, 45% to 50% being singletons. Patients chosen for sequencing had CD8+CD57+ cells that had expanded, as shown by flow cytometry. Every patient presented with severe acquired aplastic anemia. Blood came from patients not yet given any therapy. J was trimmed by 2 bases and V by 6 bases; bases with no gene match: 3. Per germline, CDR1 DFQATT and CDR2 SNEGSKA (reference sequence). The CDR3 extends over 13 amino acids. To note about this clonotype: Its antigen is not known.

The sample consisted of sorted CD4+, CD8+, or CD8+CD57+ T cells (not recorded which) from PBMCs. The V and J genes are TRBV20-1 and TRBJ1-5; 8 bases map to TRBD1. The clonotype comes from a human donor with aplastic anemia. CDR3 bases: TGCAGTGCCCAGGGGGCGCGCAATCAGCCCCAGCATTTT. Translation gives CSAQGARNQPQHF.